This entry lists 31 T cell receptor beta chains sequenced from one sample in a study of CD8 T cells in Susac syndrome. RNA in amounts of roughly 0.5 to 1 ug was reverse transcribed with random hexamers. TCRdb recomputed calls from the immunoSEQ multiplex PCR reads with MiXCR, one row per CDR3 protein. The table shows some 300,000 distinct CDR3 sequences, with 85% occurring only once. The sample taken for sequencing was CD8+ T cells from PBMCs. All receptors derive from a human donor with multiple sclerosis.

This chain connects TRBV28 to TRBJ2-3; 9 nucleotides match TRBD1. Germline values: CDR1 MDHEN, CDR2 SYDVKM. V lost 2 bases, J lost 6 bases, and 6 bases stayed unmatched. The CDR3 sequence is 15 residues long. DNA for the CDR3: TGTGCCAGCAGTTTAGACAGGGGGGCGGGGGATACGCAGTATTTT. Amino acids: CASSLDRGAGDTQYF.

CDR3 in amino acids: CASSDIVNSNLGETQYF. The CDR3 nucleotides are TGTGCCAGCAGTGATATAGTGAACAGCAACCTCGGCGAGACCCAGTACTTC. The chain recombines TRBV2 with TRBJ2-5; D is unresolved. The CDR3 sequence is 17 residues long. Deletions cut 3 bases from V and 5 bases from J, with 22 bases between. Germline V gives CDR1 SNHLY, CDR2 FYNNEI.

The table lists this clonotype with a count of one. The chain carries TRBV5-1 and TRBJ1-5; D is ambiguous. V lost 0 bases, J lost 0 bases, and 10 bases lay in between. Germline CDR1 reads SGHRS; CDR2 reads YFSETQ. The CDR3 length is 16 residues. The CDR3 is CASSLAGPYSNQPQHF. The CDR3 DNA reads TGCGCCAGCAGCTTGGCCGGACCCTATAGCAATCAGCCCCAGCATTTT.

V usage is TRBV2 and J usage is TRBJ2-5; 7 bases are a match to TRBD2. Trimming at V came to 4 bases and at J to 5 bases, leaving 10 bases not matched to a gene. The germline gives CDR1 SNHLY, CDR2 FYNNEI. The CDR3 is 15 amino acids. In DNA form, the CDR3 reads TGTGCCAGCAGTGTGGGAGGGGCTTTGATGGAGACCCAGTACTTC. It specifies CASSVGGALMETQYF.

This clonotype was seen only once. The rearrangement uses TRBV9 and TRBJ2-1; 8 nucleotides align to TRBD2. The CDR3 runs 16 residues. Germline assignment: CDR1 SGDLS and CDR2 YYNGEE. V trimming: 4 bases; J trimming: 0 bases; junction bases outside the gene matches: 6. The chain's CDR3 is CASSLSAGGSYNEQFF. CDR3 DNA sequence: TGTGCCAGCAGCCTATCGGCGGGAGGCTCCTACAATGAGCAGTTCTTC.

The chain couples TRBV15 to TRBJ1-1; no firm D call. The CDR3 loop spans 12 amino acids. Trimming pared 0 bases from V and 6 bases from J, leaving 5 bases between. Germline V gene sequence: CDR1 LNHNV, CDR2 YYDKDF (reference sequence). The CDR3, as DNA: TGTGCCACCAGCAGAGAACGAGCTGAAGCTTTCTTT. Protein sequence: CATSRERAEAFF.

The chain uses TRBV30 and TRBJ2-7, with 9 positions matching TRBD1. V shed 0 bases, J shed 6 bases, and the junction held 6 bases outside the gene matches. The CDR3 is 14 amino acids. CDR1 GTSNPN and CDR2 SVGIG come from the germline V gene (reference sequence). As DNA, the CDR3 is TGTGCCTGGAGTGTGGGGACAGGGACCTCCGAGCAGTACTTC. This gives the protein CAWSVGTGTSEQYF.

This sequence joins TRBV7-2 and TRBJ2-1; D not resolved. This CDR3 has 18 residues. Looked up from germline, CDR1 is SGHTA and CDR2 is FQGNSA. V dropped 5 bases and J dropped 3 bases, with 23 bases sitting between them. In DNA, the CDR3 is TGTGCCAGCAGCATCCCTAGGGCGACCACAGAATACTACAATGAGCAGTTCTTC. Its translation: CASSIPRATTEYYNEQFF.

The gene calls are TRBV6-5 and TRBJ1-1; D is unclear. CDR1 is MNHEY and CDR2 is SVGAGI in the germline V gene. The CDR3 is 13 amino acids. Trimming left V 1 base short and J 1 base short, with 4 bases between. Here the CDR3 DNA reads TGTGCCAGCAGTTACTTACGGAACACTGAAGCTTTCTTT. Protein sequence: CASSYLRNTEAFF.

The chain is built from TRBV27 and TRBJ1-1; perhaps TRBD1 as D (5 bases). CDR1 MNHEY and CDR2 SMNVEV come from the germline V gene (reference sequence). The CDR3 has 14 amino acids. Trimming cost V 5 bases and J 1 base, with 11 bases left between them. The CDR3 DNA follows: TGTGCCAGCAGTCCCAGGGATTCGAACACTGAAGCTTTCTTT. Translating it yields CASSPRDSNTEAFF.

This clonotype was seen a handful of times. The chain employs TRBV28 and TRBJ1-5; no reliable D call. Germline CDR1 MDHEN, CDR2 SYDVKM. Between the trimmed V and J ends, which lost 3 bases and 7 bases, there was a span of 4 bases. This CDR3 contains 11 residues. The CDR3 here is CASSFHQPQHF. The CDR3 nucleotides are TGTGCCAGCAGTTTCCACCAGCCCCAGCATTTT.

J is TRBJ2-7 and V is TRBV28, with TRBD2 as a possible D gene (5 bases). The V gene lost 4 bases and the J gene lost 2 bases, with 15 bases spanning the gap. The germline V gene encodes CDR1 MDHEN and CDR2 SYDVKM. This CDR3 is built from 15 residues. The CDR3 DNA follows: TGTGCCAGCAGTTATGTGGCGGGTTCGACCTACGAGCAGTACTTC. This encodes CASSYVAGSTYEQYF.

This rearrangement joins TRBV29-1 to TRBJ2-7; possible D gene TRBD1, 6 bases. This CDR3 has 15 residues. V gave up 7 bases and J gave up 3 bases, with 22 bases separating them. Germline V lookup: CDR1 SQVTM, CDR2 ANQGSEA. The CDR3 spells CSALPTTGQSYEQYF. CDR3 in DNA: TGCAGCGCCCTACCTACAACGGGACAAAGCTACGAGCAGTACTTC.

This chain joins TRBV4-1 and TRBJ2-1; TRBD2 agrees at 14 bases. V lost 3 bases, J lost 12 bases, and 13 bases stayed unmatched. The CDR3 consists of 17 residues. Germline V lookup: CDR1 MGHRA, CDR2 YSYEKL. The CDR3 is CASSHPTGLAGVWGQFF. In nucleotides, the CDR3 is TGCGCCAGCAGCCATCCTACGGGACTAGCGGGAGTATGGGGGCAGTTCTTC.

V gene TRBV9 combines with J gene TRBJ1-1, with D unresolved. Germline CDR1 and CDR2: SGDLS and YYNGEE. The CDR3 extends over 13 amino acids. V was shortened by 1 base and J by 4 bases, with 8 bases between the two germline ends. The DNA for the CDR3 is TGTGCCAGCAGCGTAAGGTCGGGCACTGAAGCTTTCTTT. Its translation: CASSVRSGTEAFF.

This sequence joins TRBV24-1 and TRBJ2-1, with 9 bases matching TRBD1. The CDR3 covers 16 residues. The germline V gene encodes CDR1 KGHDR and CDR2 SFDVKD. Trimming took 3 bases from V and 4 from J; bases not matched to a gene: 6. The CDR3 sequence: CATSDQTGGAYNEQFF. In DNA, the CDR3 is TGTGCCACCAGTGATCAAACAGGGGGCGCTTACAATGAGCAGTTCTTC.

The CDR3 loop is CASEEQTKNTEAFF. As DNA, the CDR3 is TGTGCCAGCGAGGAGCAGACGAAGAACACTGAAGCTTTCTTT. This rearrangement joins TRBV2 to TRBJ1-1; D is unclear. Germline CDR1 SNHLY, CDR2 FYNNEI. The length of the CDR3 is 14 residues. The V end lost 8 bases, the J end lost 1 base, and 14 bases lay between the germline ends.

This chain connects TRBV10-3 to TRBJ2-7, with D maybe TRBD2 (6 bases). Germline V gives CDR1 ENHRY, CDR2 SYGVKD. The germline V and J ends were trimmed by 0 bases and 0 bases, with 12 bases remaining between them. CDR3 length: 16 residues. CDR3 loop: CAISESHVAVSYEQYF. The CDR3, as DNA: TGTGCCATCAGTGAGTCGCACGTAGCGGTCTCCTACGAGCAGTACTTC.

The V call is TRBV6-7, the J call TRBJ2-7; D might be TRBD2 (6 bases). TRBV6-7 is an open reading frame, and its role is uncertain. V was cut by 7 bases and J by 3 bases, with 16 bases left in between. The CDR3 has 14 amino acids. CDR3 sequence reads: CASTGPGGIYEQYF. The CDR3, as DNA: TGTGCCAGCACCGGCCCCGGAGGGATCTACGAGCAGTACTTC.

The rearrangement links TRBV4-1 to TRBJ2-1; D perhaps matches TRBD1 (5 bases). The CDR3 contains 16 residues. Germline values: CDR1 MGHRA, CDR2 YSYEKL. Trimming took 0 bases from V and 4 from J, leaving 13 bases between them. The CDR3 protein is CASSQEGRNRYNEQFF. DNA for the CDR3: TGCGCCAGCAGCCAAGAGGGGCGGAACCGGTACAATGAGCAGTTCTTC.

The genes are TRBV12-3 or TRBV12-4 and TRBJ2-2; D remains ambiguous. The CDR3 has 14 amino acids. The V gene lost 3 bases and the J gene lost 13 bases, with 18 bases spanning the gap. CDR3 sequence: CASSFMSSQMGLFF. CDR3 sequence (DNA): TGTGCCAGCAGTTTTATGAGCAGCCAGATGGGGCTGTTTTTT.

Written as DNA, the CDR3 is TGTGCCAGCAGCAAAGACCAGGGCCCCCTGAGCTCCTACAATGAGCAGTTCTTC. It yields the protein CASSKDQGPLSSYNEQFF. The V and J genes are TRBV21-1 and TRBJ2-1; TRBD1, as called in the table, went unchecked against the DNA. TRBV21-1 has pseudogene status. The CDR3 contains 18 residues.

This chain connects TRBV7-9 to TRBJ2-7; 13 nucleotides line up with TRBD2. Germline V gene data show CDR1 as SEHNR and CDR2 as FQNEAQ (reference sequence). This CDR3 is built from 16 residues. V was clipped by 4 bases and J by 4 bases; unmatched bases: 7. The CDR3 DNA reads as TGTGCCAGCAGCTCGACTAGCGGGAGGTTGTGGTACGAGCAGTACTTC. Translating it yields CASSSTSGRLWYEQYF.

The chain uses TRBV28 and TRBJ2-7, with 7 positions matching TRBD2. The J segment lost 4 bases and the V segment lost 1 base, leaving 10 bases of the junction unmatched. The CDR3 totals 16 residues. The germline CDR1 and CDR2 sequences are MDHEN and SYDVKM. CDR3 sequence (DNA): TGTGCCAGCAGTTTATCGGCGGGAGAGTTATTGTACGAGCAGTACTTC. Protein product: CASSLSAGELLYEQYF. The full variable domain, completed using reference TRBV28 and TRBJ2-7, is DVKVTQSSRYLVKRTGEKVFLECVQDMDHENMFWYRQDPGLGLRLIYFSYDVKMKEKGDIPEGYSVSREKKERFSLILESASTNQTSMYLCASSLSAGELLYEQYFGPGTRLTVT.

The rearrangement uses TRBV7-9 and TRBJ2-1, with 10 bases aligning to TRBD1. Germline-derived CDR1 and CDR2 are SEHNR and FQNEAQ (reference sequence). CDR3 length: 16 residues. V lost 0 bases to trimming and J lost 2 bases; unmatched junction nucleotides: 1. This chain's CDR3 is CASSLAGTGAYNEQFF. CDR3 coding DNA: TGTGCCAGCAGCTTAGCCGGGACAGGGGCCTACAATGAGCAGTTCTTC.

The chain recombines TRBV7-9 with TRBJ1-4, with TRBD1 as a possible D gene (5 bases). CDR3 length: 13 amino acids. CDR1 SEHNR and CDR2 FQNEAQ come from the germline V gene (reference sequence). Trimming removed 6 bases from V and 8 bases from J, with 13 bases in between. CDR3 nucleotides: TGTGCCAGCAGGTTCGGGGGAGAGGAAAAACTGTTTTTT. The encoded protein is CASRFGGEEKLFF.

The chain employs TRBV7-9 and TRBJ2-3, with 9 positions matching TRBD1. Germline V gives CDR1 SEHNR, CDR2 FQNEAQ (reference sequence). The CDR3 sequence is 17 residues long. The junction had 11 bases not matched to a gene; V was cut back by 5 bases and J by 2 bases. The CDR3 here is CASSTGGGGLHTDTQYF. In DNA, the CDR3 is TGTGCCAGCAGCACAGGGGGCGGAGGCCTGCACACAGATACGCAGTATTTT. Complete variable domain (other parts from reference TRBV7-9 and TRBJ2-3): DTGVSQNPRHKITKRGQNVTFRCDPISEHNRLYWYRQTLGQGPEFLTYFQNEAQLEKSRLLSDRFSAERPKGSFSTLEIQRTEQGDSAMYLCASSTGGGGLHTDTQYFGPGTRLTVL.

The genes are TRBV24-1 and TRBJ1-5, with D unresolved. The CDR3 extends over 14 amino acids. Looked up from germline, CDR1 is KGHDR and CDR2 is SFDVKD. Deletions cut 4 bases from V and 4 bases from J, with 10 bases between. The chain's CDR3 is CATSDIQENQPQHF. CDR3 in DNA: TGTGCCACCAGTGACATCCAGGAAAATCAGCCCCAGCATTTT.

The rearrangement uses TRBV11-2 and TRBJ2-7; D is ambiguous. Trimming cost V 5 bases and J 4 bases, with 12 bases left between them. CDR1 is SGHAT and CDR2 is FQNNGV in the germline V gene. The CDR3 consists of 13 residues. CDR3 sequence (DNA): TGTGCCAGCAGCCCGGTGGTTACATACGAGCAGTACTTC. Protein product: CASSPVVTYEQYF.

The genes are TRBV15 and TRBJ2-3; D is possibly TRBD2 (5 bases). The CDR3 extends over 14 amino acids. Germline loops: CDR1 LNHNV, CDR2 YYDKDF (reference sequence). The V gene lost 3 bases and the J gene lost 5 bases, with 12 bases spanning the gap. CDR3 residues: CATSRDAGGDTQYF. CDR3 coding DNA: TGTGCCACCAGCAGGGATGCAGGAGGAGATACGCAGTATTTT.

In this sample, this clonotype turned up a few times. V and J are TRBV7-9 and TRBJ2-7, with D uncertain. The CDR3 length is 12 residues. Trimming shortened V by 7 bases and J by 0 bases, and 7 bases separated the two germline ends. Germline assignment: CDR1 SEHNR and CDR2 FQNEAQ (reference sequence). The DNA of the CDR3 is TGTGCCAGCATGGCCAGCTCCTACGAGCAGTACTTC. Translated, it gives CASMASSYEQYF.